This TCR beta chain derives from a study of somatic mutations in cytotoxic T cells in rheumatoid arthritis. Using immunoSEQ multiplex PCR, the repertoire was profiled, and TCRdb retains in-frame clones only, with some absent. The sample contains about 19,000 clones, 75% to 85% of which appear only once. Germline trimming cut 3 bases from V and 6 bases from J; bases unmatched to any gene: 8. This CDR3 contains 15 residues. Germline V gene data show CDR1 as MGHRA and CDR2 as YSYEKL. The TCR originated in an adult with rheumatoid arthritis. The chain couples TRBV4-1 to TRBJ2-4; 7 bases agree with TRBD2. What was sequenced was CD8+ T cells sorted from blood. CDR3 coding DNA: TGCGCCAGCAGCCAGGGGACGGGGGAGGGAAACATTCAGTACTTC. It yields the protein CASSQGTGEGNIQYF.